These T cell receptor beta chains were read from a single sample in a study of cytomegalovirus exposure and HLA in healthy donors. Sequencing used immunoSEQ multiplex PCR; TCRdb keeps in-frame clones, though not all of them. The sample table includes under 65,000 clones. Sequenced material: PBMCs. These TCRs come from a woman between 40 and 50 years old in good health and CMV-seronegative. CDR3s include the opening cysteine and the closing phenylalanine or tryptophan. A D gene is named only where the DNA matches it firmly.

j_gene,v_gene,d_gene,CDR3nt,CDR3aa
TRBJ2-7,TRBV10-3,.,TGTGCCATCAGTCGGGAATACGAGCAGTACTTC,CAISREYEQYF
TRBJ2-7,TRBV4-2,TRBD1,TGTGCCAGCAGCCAAGTGTGGGACAGCTCCTACGAGCAGTACTTC,CASSQVWDSSYEQYF
TRBJ1-5,TRBV6-5,TRBD1,TGTGCCAGCAGTTACTCGACAGGGGGCGATCAGCCCCAGCATTTT,CASSYSTGGDQPQHF
TRBJ2-7,TRBV27,.,TGTGCCAGCAGATCCCGACGAGGGAGCTCCTACGAGCAGTACTTC,CASRSRRGSSYEQYF
TRBJ2-1,TRBV5-1,TRBD2,TGCGCCAGCAGCCAACTAGCGGGGGGGGACAATGAGCAGTTCTTC,CASSQLAGGDNEQFF
TRBJ2-7,TRBV30,.,TGTGCCTGGAGTGCCGGGTTCGGGTACGAGCAGTACTTC,CAWSAGFGYEQYF
TRBJ1-1,TRBV28,.,TGTGCCAGCAGTTTGAAACAGCCCAACACTGAAGCTTTCTTT,CASSLKQPNTEAFF
TRBJ1-4,TRBV19,.,TGTGCCAGTAGTCCGCTCCAGGATTGGGCTAATGAAAAACTGTTTTTT,CASSPLQDWANEKLFF
TRBJ1-2,TRBV7-9,TRBD1,TGTGCCAGCAGCTTTCAGGGGGCCGAAGGCTACACCTTC,CASSFQGAEGYTF
TRBJ2-5,TRBV6-5,TRBD2,TGTGCCAGCAGACGAACGGGGGGCCAAGAGACCCAGTACTTC,CASRRTGGQETQYF
TRBJ2-7,TRBV28,TRBD1,TGTGCCAGCACCCCTCCGGGACAGGGTTCCCACGAGCAGTACTTC,CASTPPGQGSHEQYF
TRBJ1-1,TRBV20-1,TRBD1,TGCAGTGCTAGAGGGGACAGAGAAGCTTTCTTT,CSARGDREAFF
TRBJ2-1,TRBV15,TRBD1,TGTGCCACCAGCAGGGGACAGGGGGCGGACAATGAGCAGTTCTTC,CATSRGQGADNEQFF
TRBJ2-7,TRBV6-5,TRBD1,TGTGCCAGCAGTCACGGGACAGGGGGCTACGAGCAGTACTTC,CASSHGTGGYEQYF
TRBJ2-3,TRBV9,.,TGTGCCAGCAGCGTCTGGGGGGGGCGCACAGATACGCAGTATTTT,CASSVWGGRTDTQYF
TRBJ1-2,TRBV6-1,TRBD1,TGTGCCAGCAACCGGGACAGGGGGCGCGGCTACACCTTC,CASNRDRGRGYTF
TRBJ2-1,TRBV5-4,TRBD2,TGTGCCAGCAGCCTTAGCGGGGGGGCCAAGGGCGAGCAGTTCTTC,CASSLSGGAKGEQFF
TRBJ2-3,TRBV5-1,TRBD2,TGCGCCAGCAGCTTGGAAGGGACTAGGGCAGATACGCAGTATTTT,CASSLEGTRADTQYF
TRBJ1-1,TRBV28,.,TGTGCCAGCAGTTTATTGCGTCAGGCGGGCACTGAAGCTTTCTTT,CASSLLRQAGTEAFF
TRBJ1-4,TRBV30,TRBD1,TGTGCCTGGAAGGGTCAGGGGGAGGCAACTAATGAAAAACTGTTTTTT,CAWKGQGEATNEKLFF
TRBJ2-7,TRBV28,TRBD1,TGTGCCAGCAGTCGGACAGGGGTAACCTACGAGCAGTACTTC,CASSRTGVTYEQYF
TRBJ1-1,TRBV27,.,TGTGCCAGCAGTTTAGGGGGGGGACGGGGGAACACTGAAGCTTTCTTT,CASSLGGGRGNTEAFF
TRBJ2-7,TRBV6-1,.,TGTGCCAGCAGTGAATTATTCGGGATCAACGAGCAGTACTTC,CASSELFGINEQYF
TRBJ1-2,TRBV6-1,.,TGTGCCAGCAGGGAAACCGGGGTCTTCTATGGCTACACCTTC,CASRETGVFYGYTF
TRBJ1-4,TRBV19,TRBD1,TGTGCCAGTACTCCGGGACAGGGCAATGAAAAACTGTTTTTT,CASTPGQGNEKLFF
TRBJ1-1,TRBV15,.,TGTGCCACCAGCAGAGGGGGAGACACTGAAGCTTTCTTT,CATSRGGDTEAFF
TRBJ1-4,TRBV18,TRBD1,TGTGCCAGCTCACAAACGGGACAGGGGAGTGAAAAACTGTTTTTT,CASSQTGQGSEKLFF
TRBJ2-1,TRBV6-5,TRBD1,TGTGCCAGCAGTTCCGGGACAGGGAACAATGAGCAGTTCTTC,CASSSGTGNNEQFF
TRBJ1-2,TRBV19,.,TGTGCCAGTAGTATAGATCTATTGGCCCACGGGACCTTC,CASSIDLLAHGTF
TRBJ1-1,TRBV27,.,TGTGCCAGCAGTTTCGCAGGGTCGGTGAACACTGAAGCTTTCTTT,CASSFAGSVNTEAFF
TRBJ1-4,TRBV6-6,TRBD1,TGTGCCAGCACCAAACAGGGGGCAGCAACTAATGAAAAACTGTTTTTT,CASTKQGAATNEKLFF
TRBJ2-7,TRBV5-1,.,TGCGCCAGCAGCTTGGGCGGCAGGGACAACGAGCAGTACTTC,CASSLGGRDNEQYF
TRBJ2-3,TRBV4-3,TRBD2,TGCGCCAGCAGCCAAGATCCTAGCGGGAGAACAGATACGCAGTATTTT,CASSQDPSGRTDTQYF
TRBJ1-2,TRBV5-5,TRBD1,TGTGCCAGCAGCTCCTTGAAGGGACAGGGGGTAGTCGGCTACACCTTC,CASSSLKGQGVVGYTF
TRBJ2-1,TRBV19,TRBD2,TGTGCCAGTAGTATCACGGGACTAGCCCCCAATGAGCAGTTCTTC,CASSITGLAPNEQFF
TRBJ2-7,TRBV4-2,TRBD2,TGTGCCAGCAGCCAAGACGGCGGGGGGACCACCTACGAGCAGTACTTC,CASSQDGGGTTYEQYF
TRBJ1-2,TRBV5-1,.,TGCGCCAGCAGCTTGGAGGCGGGGTGGACGGGCTATGGCTACACCTTC,CASSLEAGWTGYGYTF
TRBJ2-5,TRBV2,TRBD1,TGTGCCAGCAATACAGGGGGCCAAGAGACCCAGTACTTC,CASNTGGQETQYF
TRBJ1-4,TRBV7-2,.,TGTGCCAGCAGCTTAGCGAGAGGGGGTGGGAAACTGTTTTTT,CASSLARGGGKLFF
TRBJ2-5,TRBV5-1,TRBD2,TGCGCCAGCAGCTTGCCCCGACTAGCGGGGGGGCATGAGACCCAGTACTTC,CASSLPRLAGGHETQYF
TRBJ1-5,TRBV4-1,.,TGCGCCAGCAGCCAAGTAGAGGGTTGGGGATTACCCAATCAGCCCCAGCATTTT,CASSQVEGWGLPNQPQHF
TRBJ2-1,TRBV2,TRBD2,TGTGCCAGCACCCTACTGGCGGGGGGTTACAATGAGCAGTTCTTC,CASTLLAGGYNEQFF
TRBJ1-2,TRBV6-5,TRBD1,TGTGCCAGCACCAAGCAAAGGACAGGGGGGTATGGCTACACCTTC,CASTKQRTGGYGYTF
TRBJ1-2,TRBV4-3,.,TGCGCCAGCAGCCAAGACCGGGCGGGGACCCACTATGGCTACACCTTC,CASSQDRAGTHYGYTF
TRBJ2-1,TRBV27,TRBD2,TGTGCCAGCAGCTTAGCGGGAGACGACAATGAGCAGTTCTTC,CASSLAGDDNEQFF
TRBJ1-4,TRBV19,.,TGTGCCAGTACCCCTTCGAGGGGGAAGGAAAAACTGTTTTTT,CASTPSRGKEKLFF
TRBJ1-6,TRBV1,.,TGCACCAGCAGCCAAGATTCGGGGTCCGGTAATTCACACCTCCACTTT,CTSSQDSGSGNSHLHF
TRBJ1-3,TRBV9,.,TGTGCCAGCAGCGTAGGCGACGGAGTAAACACCATATATTTT,CASSVGDGVNTIYF
TRBJ1-5,TRBV5-1,.,TGCGCCAGCAGCTTGGTGCCCGGGGGCAATCAGCCCCAGCATTTT,CASSLVPGGNQPQHF
TRBJ2-1,TRBV19,TRBD2,TGTGCCAGTAACCTACCCAGCGGGAGGTTCAATGAGCAGTTCTTC,CASNLPSGRFNEQFF
TRBJ1-1,TRBV28,.,TGTGCCAGCAGACCCTGGGAGGGGGGGACTGAAGCTTTCTTT,CASRPWEGGTEAFF
TRBJ1-1,TRBV7-9,.,TGTGCCAGCAGCTCTCTGCTCAGGGGCACTGAAGCTTTCTTT,CASSSLLRGTEAFF
TRBJ1-2,TRBV2,.,TGTGCCAGCAGTGAAAGGCAGGGGAATGGCTACACCTTC,CASSERQGNGYTF
TRBJ2-5,TRBV14,.,TGTGCCAGCAGCGGATGGACAGCCCAAGAGACCCAGTACTTC,CASSGWTAQETQYF
TRBJ2-7,TRBV6-6,TRBD1,TGTGCCAGCAGCCTACCGGGACAGGGAAGCTACGAGCAGTACTTC,CASSLPGQGSYEQYF
TRBJ1-6,TRBV19,TRBD1,TGTGCCAGTAGTACTCAACAGGGGGCTTTTAATTCACCCCTCCACTTT,CASSTQQGAFNSPLHF
TRBJ1-4,TRBV2,.,TGTGCCAGCAGCAAAGATGGGCCAGCAACTAATGAAAAACTGTTTTTT,CASSKDGPATNEKLFF
TRBJ1-4,TRBV29-1,.,TGCAGCGCCGCGGACAATAATGAAAAACTGTTTTTT,CSAADNNEKLFF
TRBJ1-1,TRBV28,.,TGTGCCAGCAGTTTAGGAGGGGCAGTGGTAGCTTTCTTT,CASSLGGAVVAFF
TRBJ1-1,TRBV2,.,TGTGCCATCGGGACACAGAACACTGAAGCTTTCTTT,CAIGTQNTEAFF